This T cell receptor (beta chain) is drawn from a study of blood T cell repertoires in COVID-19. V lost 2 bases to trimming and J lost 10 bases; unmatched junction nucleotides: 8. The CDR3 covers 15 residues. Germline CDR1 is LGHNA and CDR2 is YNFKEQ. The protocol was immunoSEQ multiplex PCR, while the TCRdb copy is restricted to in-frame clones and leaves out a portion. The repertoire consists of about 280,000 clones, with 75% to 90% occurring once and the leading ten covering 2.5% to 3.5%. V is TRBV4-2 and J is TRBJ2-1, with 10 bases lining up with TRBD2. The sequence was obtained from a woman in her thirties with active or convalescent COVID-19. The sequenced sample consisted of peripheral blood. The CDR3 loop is CASSQTSGAPGEQFF. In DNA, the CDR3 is TGTGCCAGCAGCCAAACTAGCGGGGCCCCGGGAGAGCAGTTCTTC.